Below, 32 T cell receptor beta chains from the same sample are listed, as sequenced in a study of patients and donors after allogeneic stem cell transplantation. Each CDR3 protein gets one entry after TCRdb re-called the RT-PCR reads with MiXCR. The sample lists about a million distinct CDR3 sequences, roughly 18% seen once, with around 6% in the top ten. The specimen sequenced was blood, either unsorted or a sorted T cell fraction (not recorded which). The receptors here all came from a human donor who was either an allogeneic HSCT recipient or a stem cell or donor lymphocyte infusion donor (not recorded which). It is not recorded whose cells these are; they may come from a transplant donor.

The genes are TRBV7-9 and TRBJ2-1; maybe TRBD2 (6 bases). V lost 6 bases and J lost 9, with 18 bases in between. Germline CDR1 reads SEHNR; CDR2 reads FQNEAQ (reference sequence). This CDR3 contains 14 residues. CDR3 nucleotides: TGTGCCAGCAGTACGCCGGGGAGGCGGAGTGAGCAGTTCTTC. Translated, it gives CASSTPGRRSEQFF.

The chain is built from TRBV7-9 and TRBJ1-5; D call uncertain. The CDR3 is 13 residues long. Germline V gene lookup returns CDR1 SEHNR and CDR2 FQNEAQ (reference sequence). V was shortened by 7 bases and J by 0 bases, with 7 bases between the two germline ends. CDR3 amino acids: CASNTGSNQPQHF. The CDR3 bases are TGTGCCAGCAACACGGGTAGCAATCAGCCCCAGCATTTT.

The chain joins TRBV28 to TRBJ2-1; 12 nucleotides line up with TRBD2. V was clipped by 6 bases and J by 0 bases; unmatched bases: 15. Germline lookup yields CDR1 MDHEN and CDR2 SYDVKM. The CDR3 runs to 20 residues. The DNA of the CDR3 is TGTGCCAGCAGGGCGCTTTGGGGGACTAGCGGGTATAGCTCCTACAATGAGCAGTTCTTC. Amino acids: CASRALWGTSGYSSYNEQFF.

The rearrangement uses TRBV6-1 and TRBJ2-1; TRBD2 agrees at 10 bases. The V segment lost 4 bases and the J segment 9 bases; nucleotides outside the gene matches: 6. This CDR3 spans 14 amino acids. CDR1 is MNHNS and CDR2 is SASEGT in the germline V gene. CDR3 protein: CASSVVVAGGEQFF. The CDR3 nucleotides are TGTGCCAGCAGTGTCGTCGTAGCGGGAGGTGAGCAGTTCTTC.

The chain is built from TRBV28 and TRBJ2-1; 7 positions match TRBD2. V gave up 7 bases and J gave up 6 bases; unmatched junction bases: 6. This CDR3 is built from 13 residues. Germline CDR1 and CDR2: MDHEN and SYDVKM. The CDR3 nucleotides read TGTGCCAGCACCCTGGGAGGGTCCAATGAGCAGTTCTTC. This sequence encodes CASTLGGSNEQFF.

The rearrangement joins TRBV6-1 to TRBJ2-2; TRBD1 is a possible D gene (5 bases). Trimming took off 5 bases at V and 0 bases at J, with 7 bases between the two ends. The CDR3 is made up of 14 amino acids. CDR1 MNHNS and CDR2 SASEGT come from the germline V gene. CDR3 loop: CASSRGANTGELFF. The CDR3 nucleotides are TGTGCCAGCAGTAGGGGCGCGAACACCGGGGAGCTGTTTTTT.

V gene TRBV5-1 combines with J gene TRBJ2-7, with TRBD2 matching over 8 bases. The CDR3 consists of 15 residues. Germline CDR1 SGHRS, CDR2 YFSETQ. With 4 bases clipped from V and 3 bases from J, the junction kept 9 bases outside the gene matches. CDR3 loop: CASSKTAGAFYEQYF. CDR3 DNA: TGCGCCAGCAGCAAGACAGCGGGAGCGTTCTACGAGCAGTACTTC.

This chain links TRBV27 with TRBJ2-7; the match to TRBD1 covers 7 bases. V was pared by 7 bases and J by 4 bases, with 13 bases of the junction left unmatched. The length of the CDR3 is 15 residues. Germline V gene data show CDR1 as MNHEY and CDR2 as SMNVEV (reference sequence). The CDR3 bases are TGTGCCAGCACTTCACCAGACAGGGTACTTTACGAGCAGTACTTC. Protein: CASTSPDRVLYEQYF.

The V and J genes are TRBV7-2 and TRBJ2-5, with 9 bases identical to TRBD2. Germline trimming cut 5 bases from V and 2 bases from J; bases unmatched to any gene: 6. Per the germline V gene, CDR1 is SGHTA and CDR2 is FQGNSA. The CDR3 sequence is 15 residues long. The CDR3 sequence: CASSVQRGDQETQYF. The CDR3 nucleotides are TGTGCCAGCAGCGTACAGCGGGGGGATCAAGAGACCCAGTACTTC. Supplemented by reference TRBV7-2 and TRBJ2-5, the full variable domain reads GAGVSQSPSNKVTEKGKDVELRCDPISGHTALYWYRQSLGQGLEFLIYFQGNSAPDKSGLPSDRFSAERTGGSVSTLTIQRTQQEDSAVYLCASSVQRGDQETQYFGPGTRLLVL.

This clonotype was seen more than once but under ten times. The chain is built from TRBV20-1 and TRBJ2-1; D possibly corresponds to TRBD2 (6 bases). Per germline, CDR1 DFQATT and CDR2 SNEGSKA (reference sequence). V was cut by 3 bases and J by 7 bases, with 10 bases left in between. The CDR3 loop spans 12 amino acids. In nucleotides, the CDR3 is TGCAGTGCTAGTAATCGGGGGAATGAGCAGTTCTTC. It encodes CSASNRGNEQFF.

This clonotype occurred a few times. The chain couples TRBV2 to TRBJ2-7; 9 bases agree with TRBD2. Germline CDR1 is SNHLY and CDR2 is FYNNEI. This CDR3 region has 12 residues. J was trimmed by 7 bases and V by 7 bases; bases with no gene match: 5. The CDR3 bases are TGTGCCAGCATGGCGGGAGGGTGGGAGCAGTACTTC. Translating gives CASMAGGWEQYF.

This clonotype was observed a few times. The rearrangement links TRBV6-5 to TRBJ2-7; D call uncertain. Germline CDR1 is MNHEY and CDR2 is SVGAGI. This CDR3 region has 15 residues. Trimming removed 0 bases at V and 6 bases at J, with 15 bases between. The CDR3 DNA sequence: TGTGCCAGCAGTTACTCCGGGTCCGGACGAGTCGAGCAGTACTTC. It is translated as CASSYSGSGRVEQYF.

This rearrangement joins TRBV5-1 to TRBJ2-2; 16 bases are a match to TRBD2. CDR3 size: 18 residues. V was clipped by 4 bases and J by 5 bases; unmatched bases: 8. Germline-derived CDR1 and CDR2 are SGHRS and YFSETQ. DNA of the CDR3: TGCGCCAGCAGCCCCGGGACTAGCGGGAGGGCCCTGACCGGGGAGCTGTTTTTT. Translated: CASSPGTSGRALTGELFF.

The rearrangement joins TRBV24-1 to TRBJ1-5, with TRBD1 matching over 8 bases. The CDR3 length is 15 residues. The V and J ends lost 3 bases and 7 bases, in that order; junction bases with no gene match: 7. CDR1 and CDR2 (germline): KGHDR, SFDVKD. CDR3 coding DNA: TGTGCCACCAGTGATGGTACAGGGGGAAAGCAGCCCCAGCATTTT. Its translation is CATSDGTGGKQPQHF.

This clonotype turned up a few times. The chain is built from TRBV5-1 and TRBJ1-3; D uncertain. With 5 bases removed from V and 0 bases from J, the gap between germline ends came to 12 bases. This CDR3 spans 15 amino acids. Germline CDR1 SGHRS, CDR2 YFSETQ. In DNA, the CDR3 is TGCGCCAGCAGACGAACTGATTTCTCTGGAAACACCATATATTTT. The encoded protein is CASRRTDFSGNTIYF.

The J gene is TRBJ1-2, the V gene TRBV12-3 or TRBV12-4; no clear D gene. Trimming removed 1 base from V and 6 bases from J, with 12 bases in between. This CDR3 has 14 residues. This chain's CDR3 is CASSLGRGGDGYTF. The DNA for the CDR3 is TGTGCCAGCAGTTTAGGACGGGGAGGCGATGGCTACACCTTC.

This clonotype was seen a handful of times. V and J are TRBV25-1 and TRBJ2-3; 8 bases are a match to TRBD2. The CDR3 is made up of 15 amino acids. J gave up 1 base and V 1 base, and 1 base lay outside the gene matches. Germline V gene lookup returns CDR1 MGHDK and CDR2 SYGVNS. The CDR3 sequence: CASSEWRGGTDTQYF. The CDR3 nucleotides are TGTGCCAGCAGTGAATGGCGGGGGGGCACAGATACGCAGTATTTT.

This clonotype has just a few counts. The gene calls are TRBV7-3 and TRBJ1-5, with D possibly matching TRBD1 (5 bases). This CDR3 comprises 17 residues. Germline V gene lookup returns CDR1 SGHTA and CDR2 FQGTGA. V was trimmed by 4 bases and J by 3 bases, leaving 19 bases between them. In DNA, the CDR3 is TGTGCCAGCAGCTCACGTAATTTGGGGGTCAACAATCAGCCCCAGCATTTT. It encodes CASSSRNLGVNNQPQHF.

CDR3 bases: TGTGCCAGCTTTACCCCCCGGAGGAGAGGCACTGAAGCTTTCTTT. Translated: CASFTPRRRGTEAFF. This rearrangement joins TRBV2 to TRBJ1-1; D is unclear. V lost 8 bases and J 4 bases, leaving 20 bases between the germline ends. Germline V lookup: CDR1 SNHLY, CDR2 FYNNEI. The length of the CDR3 is 15 residues. The full variable domain, in which reference TRBV2 and TRBJ1-1 provide the parts outside the CDR3, is EPEVTQTPSHQVTQMGQEVILRCVPISNHLYFYWYRQILGQKVEFLVSFYNNEISEKSEIFDDQFSVERPDGSNFTLKIRSTKLEDSAMYFCASFTPRRRGTEAFFGQGTRLTVV.

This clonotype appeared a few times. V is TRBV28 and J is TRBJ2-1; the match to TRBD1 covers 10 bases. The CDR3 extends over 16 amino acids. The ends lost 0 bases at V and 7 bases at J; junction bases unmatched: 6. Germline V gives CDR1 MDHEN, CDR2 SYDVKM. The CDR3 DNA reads TGTGCCAGCAGTTTATGGGGACAGGGGAGTAGGAATGAGCAGTTCTTC. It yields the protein CASSLWGQGSRNEQFF.

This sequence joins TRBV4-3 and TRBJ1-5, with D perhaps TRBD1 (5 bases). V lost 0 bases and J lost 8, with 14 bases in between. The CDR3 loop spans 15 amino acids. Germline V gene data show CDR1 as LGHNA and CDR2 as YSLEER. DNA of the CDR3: TGCGCCAGCAGCCAAGATCTTGTTCCAGGGAAGCCCCAGCATTTT. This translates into CASSQDLVPGKPQHF.

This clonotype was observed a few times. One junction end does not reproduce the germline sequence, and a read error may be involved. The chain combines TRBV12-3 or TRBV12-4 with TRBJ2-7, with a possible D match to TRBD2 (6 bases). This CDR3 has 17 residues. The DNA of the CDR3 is TGTGCCAGCAGCTTAGACGCTAGCGTAGGGAGAGGATACGAGCAGTACTTC. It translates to CASSLDASVGRGYEQYF.

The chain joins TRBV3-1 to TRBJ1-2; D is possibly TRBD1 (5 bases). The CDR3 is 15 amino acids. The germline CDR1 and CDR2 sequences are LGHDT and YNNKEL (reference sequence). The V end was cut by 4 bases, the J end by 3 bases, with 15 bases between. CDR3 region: CASSPRQGNHYGYTF. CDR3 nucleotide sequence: TGTGCCAGCAGCCCACGGCAGGGTAATCACTATGGCTACACCTTC.

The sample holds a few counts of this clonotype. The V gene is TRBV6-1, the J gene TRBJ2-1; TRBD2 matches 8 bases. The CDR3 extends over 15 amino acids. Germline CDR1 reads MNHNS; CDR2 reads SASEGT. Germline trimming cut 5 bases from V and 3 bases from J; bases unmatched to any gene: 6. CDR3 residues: CASSLREGVYNEQFF. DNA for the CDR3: TGTGCCAGCAGTCTCCGGGAGGGGGTCTACAATGAGCAGTTCTTC.

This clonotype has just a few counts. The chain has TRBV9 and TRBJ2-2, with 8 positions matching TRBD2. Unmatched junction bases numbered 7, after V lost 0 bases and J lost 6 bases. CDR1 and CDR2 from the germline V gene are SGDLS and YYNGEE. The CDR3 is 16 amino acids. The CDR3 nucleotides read TGTGCCAGCAGCGTAGGCGGCGGGGGGTCGTCCGGGGAGCTGTTTTTT. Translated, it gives CASSVGGGGSSGELFF.

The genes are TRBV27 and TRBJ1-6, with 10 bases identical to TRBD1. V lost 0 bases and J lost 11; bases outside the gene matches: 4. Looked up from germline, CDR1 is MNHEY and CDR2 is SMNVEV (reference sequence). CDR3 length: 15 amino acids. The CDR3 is CASSLSGQGKAPLHF. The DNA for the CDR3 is TGTGCCAGCAGTTTATCGGGACAGGGGAAAGCACCCCTCCACTTT.

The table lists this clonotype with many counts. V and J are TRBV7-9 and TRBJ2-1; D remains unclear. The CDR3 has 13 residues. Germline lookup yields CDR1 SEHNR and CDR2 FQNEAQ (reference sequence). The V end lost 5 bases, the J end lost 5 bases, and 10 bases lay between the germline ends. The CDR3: CASSQLSNNEQFF. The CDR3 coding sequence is TGTGCCAGCAGCCAATTGAGCAACAATGAGCAGTTCTTC.

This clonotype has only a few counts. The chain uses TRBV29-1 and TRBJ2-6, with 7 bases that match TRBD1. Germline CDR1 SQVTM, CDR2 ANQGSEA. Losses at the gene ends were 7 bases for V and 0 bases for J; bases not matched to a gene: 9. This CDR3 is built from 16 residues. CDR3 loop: CSAGQAFPSGANVLTF. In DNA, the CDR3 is TGCAGCGCCGGACAGGCTTTTCCCTCTGGGGCCAACGTCCTGACTTTC.

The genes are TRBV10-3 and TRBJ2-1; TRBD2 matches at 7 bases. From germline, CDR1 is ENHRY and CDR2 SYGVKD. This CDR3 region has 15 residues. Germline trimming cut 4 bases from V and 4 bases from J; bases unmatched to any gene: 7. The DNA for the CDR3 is TGTGCCATCAGTGTCGGGGAGGGGACTTACAATGAGCAGTTCTTC. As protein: CAISVGEGTYNEQFF.

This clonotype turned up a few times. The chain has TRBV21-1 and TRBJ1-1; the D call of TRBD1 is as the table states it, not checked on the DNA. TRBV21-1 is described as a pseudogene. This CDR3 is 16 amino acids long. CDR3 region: CASSKAKVRGDTEAFF. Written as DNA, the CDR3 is TGTGCCAGCAGCAAAGCGAAGGTCAGGGGGGACACTGAAGCTTTCTTT.

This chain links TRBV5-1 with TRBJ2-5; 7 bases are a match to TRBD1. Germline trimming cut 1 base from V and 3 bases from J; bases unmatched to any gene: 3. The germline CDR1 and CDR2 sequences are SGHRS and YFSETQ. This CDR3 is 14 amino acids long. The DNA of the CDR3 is TGCGCCAGCAGCTTGTCGGGGACAGAAGAGACCCAGTACTTC. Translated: CASSLSGTEETQYF.

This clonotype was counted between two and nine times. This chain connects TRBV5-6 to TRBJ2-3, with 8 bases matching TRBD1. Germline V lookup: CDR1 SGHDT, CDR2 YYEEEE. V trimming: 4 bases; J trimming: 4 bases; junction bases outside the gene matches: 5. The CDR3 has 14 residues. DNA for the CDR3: TGTGCCAGCAGCCGGACAGGGCCCGCAGATACGCAGTATTTT. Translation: CASSRTGPADTQYF.